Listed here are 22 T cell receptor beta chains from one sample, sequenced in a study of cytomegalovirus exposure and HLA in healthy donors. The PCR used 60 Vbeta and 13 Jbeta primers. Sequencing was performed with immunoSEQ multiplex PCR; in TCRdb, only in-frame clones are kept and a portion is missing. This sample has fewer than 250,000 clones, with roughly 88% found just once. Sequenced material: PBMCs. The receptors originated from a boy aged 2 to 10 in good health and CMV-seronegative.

For the CDR3, the DNA is TGTGCCAGCAGTTTCATGACCCCGGGCTATGGCTACACCTTC. It encodes CASSFMTPGYGYTF. The chain couples TRBV27 to TRBJ1-2; D ambiguous. This CDR3 is built from 14 residues. Germline V lookup: CDR1 MNHEY, CDR2 SMNVEV (reference sequence). Trimming cost V 3 bases and J 4 bases, with 12 bases left between them.

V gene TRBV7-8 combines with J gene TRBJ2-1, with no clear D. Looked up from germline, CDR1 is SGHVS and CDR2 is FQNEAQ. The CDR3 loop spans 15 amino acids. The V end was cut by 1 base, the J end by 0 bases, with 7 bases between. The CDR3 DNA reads TGTGCCAGCAGCTTAGAAATCAGCTCCTACAATGAGCAGTTCTTC. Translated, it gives CASSLEISSYNEQFF.

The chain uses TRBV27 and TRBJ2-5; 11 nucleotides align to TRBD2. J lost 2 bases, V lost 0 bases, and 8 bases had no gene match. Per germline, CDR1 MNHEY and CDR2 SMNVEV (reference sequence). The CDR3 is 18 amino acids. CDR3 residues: CASSLSWLAGGPQETQYF. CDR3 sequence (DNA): TGTGCCAGCAGTTTATCTTGGCTAGCGGGAGGCCCACAAGAGACCCAGTACTTC.

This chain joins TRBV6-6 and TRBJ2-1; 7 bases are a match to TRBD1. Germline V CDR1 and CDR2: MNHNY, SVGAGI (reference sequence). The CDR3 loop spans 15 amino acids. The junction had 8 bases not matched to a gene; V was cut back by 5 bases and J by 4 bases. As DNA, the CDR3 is TGTGCCAGCAGTCCTGCAGGGGGTGGATACAATGAGCAGTTCTTC. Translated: CASSPAGGGYNEQFF.

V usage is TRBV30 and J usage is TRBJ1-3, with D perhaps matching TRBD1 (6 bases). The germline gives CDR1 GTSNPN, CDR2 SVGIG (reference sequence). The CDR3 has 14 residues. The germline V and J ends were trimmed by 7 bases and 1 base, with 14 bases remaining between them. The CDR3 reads CASTLRGSGNTIYF. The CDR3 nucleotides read TGTGCCTCGACACTCAGGGGTTCTGGAAACACCATATATTTT. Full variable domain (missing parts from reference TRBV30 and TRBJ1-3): SQTIHQWPATLVQPVGSPLSLECTVEGTSNPNLYWYRQAAGRGLQLLFYSVGIGQISSEVPQNLSASRPQDRQFILSSKKLLLSDSGFYLCASTLRGSGNTIYFGEGSWLTVV.

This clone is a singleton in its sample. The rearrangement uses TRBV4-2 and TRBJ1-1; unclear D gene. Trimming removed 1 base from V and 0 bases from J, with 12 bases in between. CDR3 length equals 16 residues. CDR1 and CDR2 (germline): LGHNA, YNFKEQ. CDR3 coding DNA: TGTGCCAGCAGCCAAGGTAACGGGCGGGTGAACACTGAAGCTTTCTTT. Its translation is CASSQGNGRVNTEAFF.

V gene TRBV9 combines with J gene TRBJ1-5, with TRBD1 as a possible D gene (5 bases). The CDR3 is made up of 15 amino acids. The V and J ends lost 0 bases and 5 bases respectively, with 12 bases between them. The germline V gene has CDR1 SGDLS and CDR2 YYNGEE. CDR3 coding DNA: TGTGCCAGCAGCGTAGGGGGCAGGCCCGATCAGCCCCAGCATTTT. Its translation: CASSVGGRPDQPQHF.

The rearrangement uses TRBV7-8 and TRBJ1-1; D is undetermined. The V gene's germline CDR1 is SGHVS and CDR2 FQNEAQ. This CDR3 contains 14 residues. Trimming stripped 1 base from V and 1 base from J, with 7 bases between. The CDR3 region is CASSLGGGNTEAFF. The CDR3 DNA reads TGTGCCAGCAGCTTAGGTGGCGGGAACACTGAAGCTTTCTTT.

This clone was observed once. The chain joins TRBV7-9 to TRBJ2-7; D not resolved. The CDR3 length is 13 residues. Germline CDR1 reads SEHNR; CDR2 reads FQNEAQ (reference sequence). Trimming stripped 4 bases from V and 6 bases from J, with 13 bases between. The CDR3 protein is CASSCIALGEQYF. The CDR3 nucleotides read TGTGCCAGCAGCTGTATAGCTCTGGGCGAGCAGTACTTC.

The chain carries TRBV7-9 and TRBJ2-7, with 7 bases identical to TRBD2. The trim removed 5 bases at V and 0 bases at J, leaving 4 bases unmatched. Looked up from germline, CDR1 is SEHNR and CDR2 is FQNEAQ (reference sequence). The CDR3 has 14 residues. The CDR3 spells CASSDRDYSYEQYF. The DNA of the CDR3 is TGTGCCAGCAGCGACCGGGACTACTCCTACGAGCAGTACTTC.

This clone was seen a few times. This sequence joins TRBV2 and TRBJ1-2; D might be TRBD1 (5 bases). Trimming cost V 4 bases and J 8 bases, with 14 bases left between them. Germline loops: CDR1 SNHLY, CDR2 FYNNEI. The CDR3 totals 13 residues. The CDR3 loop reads CASSVQGVGGYTF. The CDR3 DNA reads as TGTGCCAGCAGTGTCCAGGGTGTCGGGGGCTACACCTTC. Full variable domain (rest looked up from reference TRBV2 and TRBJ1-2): EPEVTQTPSHQVTQMGQEVILRCVPISNHLYFYWYRQILGQKVEFLVSFYNNEISEKSEIFDDQFSVERPDGSNFTLKIRSTKLEDSAMYFCASSVQGVGGYTFGSGTRLTVV.

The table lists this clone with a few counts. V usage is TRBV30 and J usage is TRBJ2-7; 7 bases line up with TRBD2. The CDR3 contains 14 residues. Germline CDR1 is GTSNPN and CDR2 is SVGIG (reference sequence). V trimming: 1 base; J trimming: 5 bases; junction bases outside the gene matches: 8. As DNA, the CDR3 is TGTGCCTGGAGTGGGGGGAGGGGACCTAACGAGCAGTACTTC. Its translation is CAWSGGRGPNEQYF.

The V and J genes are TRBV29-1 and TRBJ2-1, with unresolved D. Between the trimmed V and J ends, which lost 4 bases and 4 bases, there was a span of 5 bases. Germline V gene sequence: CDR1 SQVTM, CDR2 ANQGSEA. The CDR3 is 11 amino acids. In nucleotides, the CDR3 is TGCAGCGTTGTCGGTTACAATGAGCAGTTCTTC. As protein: CSVVGYNEQFF.

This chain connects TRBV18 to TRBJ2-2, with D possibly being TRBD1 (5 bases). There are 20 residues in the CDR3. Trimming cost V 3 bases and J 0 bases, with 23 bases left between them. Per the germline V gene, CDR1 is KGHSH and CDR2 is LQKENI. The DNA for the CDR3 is TGTGCCAGCTCACCCCTCCCGACAAGGGGCTCCCTAACGAACACCGGGGAGCTGTTTTTT. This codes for CASSPLPTRGSLTNTGELFF.

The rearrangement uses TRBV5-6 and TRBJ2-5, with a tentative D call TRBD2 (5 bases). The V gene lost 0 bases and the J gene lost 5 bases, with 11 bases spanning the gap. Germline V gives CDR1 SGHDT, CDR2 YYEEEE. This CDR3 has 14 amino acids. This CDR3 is CASSLGLRGETQYF. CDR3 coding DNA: TGTGCCAGCAGCTTGGGACTCCGGGGTGAGACCCAGTACTTC.

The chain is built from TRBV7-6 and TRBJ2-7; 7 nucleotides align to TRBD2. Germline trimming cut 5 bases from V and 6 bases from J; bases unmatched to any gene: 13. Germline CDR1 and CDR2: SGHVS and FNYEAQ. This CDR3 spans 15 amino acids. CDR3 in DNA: TGTGCCAGCAGCACAGGACTAGTTGGGTCGGGCGAGCAGTACTTC. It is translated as CASSTGLVGSGEQYF.

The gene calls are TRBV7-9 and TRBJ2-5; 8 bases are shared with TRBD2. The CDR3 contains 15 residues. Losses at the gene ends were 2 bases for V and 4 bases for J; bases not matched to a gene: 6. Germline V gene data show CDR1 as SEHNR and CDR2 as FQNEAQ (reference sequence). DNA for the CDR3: TGTGCCAGCAGCTTAAAGGTCCTAGCGGGAGAGACCCAGTACTTC. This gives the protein CASSLKVLAGETQYF. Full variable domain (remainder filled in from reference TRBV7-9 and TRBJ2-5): DTGVSQNPRHKITKRGQNVTFRCDPISEHNRLYWYRQTLGQGPEFLTYFQNEAQLEKSRLLSDRFSAERPKGSFSTLEIQRTEQGDSAMYLCASSLKVLAGETQYFGPGTRLLVL.

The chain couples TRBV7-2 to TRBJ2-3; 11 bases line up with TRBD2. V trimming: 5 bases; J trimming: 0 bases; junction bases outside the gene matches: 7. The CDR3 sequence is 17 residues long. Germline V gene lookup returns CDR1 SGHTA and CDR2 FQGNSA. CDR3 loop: CASSRLAGILSTDTQYF. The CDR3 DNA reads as TGTGCCAGCAGCCGACTAGCGGGGATTCTTAGCACAGATACGCAGTATTTT.

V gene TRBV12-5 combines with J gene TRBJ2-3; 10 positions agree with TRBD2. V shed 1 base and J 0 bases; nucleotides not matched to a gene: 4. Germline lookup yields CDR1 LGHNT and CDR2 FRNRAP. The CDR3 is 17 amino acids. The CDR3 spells CASGLAPAGGSTDTQYF. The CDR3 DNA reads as TGTGCTAGTGGTTTGGCCCCAGCGGGGGGGAGCACAGATACGCAGTATTTT.

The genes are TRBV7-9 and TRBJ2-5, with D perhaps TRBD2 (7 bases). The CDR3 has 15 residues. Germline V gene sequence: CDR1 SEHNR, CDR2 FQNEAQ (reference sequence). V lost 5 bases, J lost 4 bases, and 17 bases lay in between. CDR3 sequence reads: CASSRGGAVGETQYF. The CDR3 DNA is TGTGCCAGCAGCAGAGGGGGGGCCGTCGGAGAGACCCAGTACTTC.

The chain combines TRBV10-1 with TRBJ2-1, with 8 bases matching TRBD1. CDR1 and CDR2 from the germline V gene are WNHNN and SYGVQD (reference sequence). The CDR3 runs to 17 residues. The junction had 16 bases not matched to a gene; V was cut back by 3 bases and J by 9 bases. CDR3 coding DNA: TGCGCCAGCAGTGACCGGACAGGGCTAAAACCACAGGGTGAGCAGTTCTTC. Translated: CASSDRTGLKPQGEQFF.

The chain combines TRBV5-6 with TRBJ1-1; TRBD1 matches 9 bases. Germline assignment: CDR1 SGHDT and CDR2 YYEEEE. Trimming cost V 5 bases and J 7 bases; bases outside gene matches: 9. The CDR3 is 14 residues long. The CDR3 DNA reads TGTGCCAGCAGGTGGGGACAGGGAACCCTTGAAGCTTTCTTT. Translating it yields CASRWGQGTLEAFF.